The sequence of this TCR beta chain was determined in a study of spatial heterogeneity in lung cancer. In the study overall: Raw reads contained each unique TCR and UMI combination more than ten times on average.

This clonotype was counted at least ten times. Antigen unknown. Found in a library prepared for alpha chains, this beta chain is an off-target read, and its abundance has little meaning. Germline loops: CDR1 SQVTM, CDR2 ANQGSEA. V was cut by 6 bases and J by 4 bases, with 17 bases left in between. The CDR3 has 14 residues. Points from the study as a whole: Counts that tracked tumor mutation counts were those of expanded intratumoral alpha and beta TCRs.

Each TCR cDNA molecule carried a unique molecular identifier. TCRdb reprocessed the 5' RACE reads via MiXCR and lists one record per CDR3 protein. Among 7,300 or so distinct CDR3 sequences listed, 13% to 15% were seen once. The time point here: sample taken at primary tumor resection. The donor population consisted of over 55 patients with untreated, early-stage non-small cell lung cancer. Unsorted whole RNA samples from tumor, nontumor lung or frozen PBMC were sequenced. This chain joins TRBV29-1 and TRBJ2-3; D is unresolved. The source material was lung tumor tissue, sampled at surgery. The source of this sequence is a female donor with early-stage non-small cell lung cancer. CDR3 DNA: TGCAGCGTAATCGGCTGGAGTAGCCCAGATACGCAGTATTTT. Its translation is CSVIGWSSPDTQYF.